Listed below are T cell receptor beta chains from one sample, sequenced in a study of shared clonotypes between healthy human individuals. The method was immunoSEQ multiplex PCR; TCRdb's version includes in-frame clones alone and lacks a portion of them. The table has about 2 million clones, 85% to 95% seen once. Sequenced material: naive CD8+ T cells sorted from blood. The receptor source for this set is a man aged 18 to 30 in good health. CDR3s include the opening cysteine and the closing phenylalanine or tryptophan. D genes are given only for firm matches. Clone size is given for some rows only: seen once, a few or many times, or a class if the clone is expanded.

V,size,D,length,J,DNA,CDR3
TRBV5-1,-,TRBD2,14,TRBJ2-7,TGCGCCAGCAGCCTGAGCGGGAGCTCCTACGAGCAGTACTTC,CASSLSGSSYEQYF
TRBV27,-,-,13,TRBJ2-7,TGTGCCAGCAGTTACAAGGCAGAGTACGAGCAGTACTTC,CASSYKAEYEQYF
TRBV19,-,TRBD1,16,TRBJ2-7,TGTGCCAGTAGTTCCAGCCGGGACAGAAGGGGCCCCGAGCAGTACTTC,CASSSSRDRRGPEQYF
TRBV2,-,TRBD1,11,TRBJ2-7,TGTGCCAGCGGGGACAGGGGGCCCGTAGACTTC,CASGDRGPVDF
TRBV6-1,-,-,15,TRBJ2-7,TGTGCCAGCAGTGAAGCGGACAGTGACGCCTACGAGCAGTACTTC,CASSEADSDAYEQYF
TRBV5-4,-,TRBD1,15,TRBJ2-7,TGTGCCAGCAGTCAAGACAGGGGGTACTCCTACGAGCAGTACTTC,CASSQDRGYSYEQYF
TRBV7-9,-,-,10,TRBJ2-3,TGTGCCAGCAGCCCTTATACGCAGTATTTT,CASSPYTQYF
TRBV7-8,-,TRBD2,16,TRBJ2-7,TGTGCCAGCAGCTTAGAACTAGCGGCCGCCTCCTACGAGCAGTACTTC,CASSLELAAASYEQYF
TRBV29-1,-,-,12,TRBJ2-5,TGCAGCGGAACCGGGGTCCTAGAGACCCAGTACTTC,CSGTGVLETQYF
TRBV6-5,-,-,13,TRBJ2-3,TGTGCCAGCAGTTATTCTAGCCTAGATACGCAGTATTTT,CASSYSSLDTQYF
TRBV6-5,-,TRBD1,13,TRBJ2-5,TGTGCCAGCAGACAGGGGTGGGGAGAGACCCAGTACTTC,CASRQGWGETQYF
TRBV20-1,-,-,10,TRBJ2-7,TGCAGTGCTAGGCTACTTGAGCAGTACTTC,CSARLLEQYF
TRBV2,-,-,13,TRBJ2-5,TGTGCCAGCAGTCATCCCTACCAAGAGACCCAGTACTTC,CASSHPYQETQYF
TRBV2,-,-,16,TRBJ1-5,TGTGCCAGCAGTGAAGCAGACAGGTGGGGCAATCAGCCCCAGCATTTT,CASSEADRWGNQPQHF
TRBV6-1,-,TRBD2,19,TRBJ2-2,TGTGCCAGCAGTGCCACCCTCCTTGCGGGGGGTCCGAACACCGGGGAGCTGTTTTTT,CASSATLLAGGPNTGELFF
TRBV9,-,-,13,TRBJ1-5,TGTGCCAGCAGTCCGGGGGCGGGTCAGCCCCAGCATTTT,CASSPGAGQPQHF
TRBV11-2,-,-,15,TRBJ2-3,TGTGCCAGCAGCTTAGGCGCGGGGGCCACAGATACGCAGTATTTT,CASSLGAGATDTQYF
TRBV10-3,-,-,13,TRBJ2-7,TGTGCCATCAATGGCGACGTTTCCTACGAGCAGTACTTC,CAINGDVSYEQYF
TRBV6-5,-,TRBD2,14,TRBJ2-1,TGTGCCAGCAGTTATTTCAGCGGGAGCTATGAGCAGTTCTTC,CASSYFSGSYEQFF
TRBV19,-,-,13,TRBJ2-7,TGTGCCAGTAGTATCGGTCGGCACTACGAGCAGTACTTC,CASSIGRHYEQYF
TRBV28,once,TRBD1,14,TRBJ1-6,TGTGCCAGCGCCCAACAGGGGTTTAATTCACCCCTCCACTTT,CASAQQGFNSPLHF
TRBV27,once,-,13,TRBJ2-7,TGTGCCAGCAGTTTCGCAGAGGACTACGAGCAGTACTTC,CASSFAEDYEQYF
TRBV5-4,-,TRBD1,13,TRBJ1-2,TGTGCCAGCAGCTTGGACAGGGGCTATGGCTACACCTTC,CASSLDRGYGYTF
TRBV30,-,-,15,TRBJ1-5,TGTGCCTGGAGCTCGGGGTACAGCAGCAATCAGCCCCAGCATTTT,CAWSSGYSSNQPQHF